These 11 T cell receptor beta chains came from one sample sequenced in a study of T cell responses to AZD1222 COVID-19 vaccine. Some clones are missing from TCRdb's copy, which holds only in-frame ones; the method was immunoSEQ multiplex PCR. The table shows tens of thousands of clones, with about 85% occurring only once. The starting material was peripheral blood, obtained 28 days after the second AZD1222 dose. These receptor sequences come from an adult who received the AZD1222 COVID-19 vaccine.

CDR3 protein: CAWSAPGQGYPGQFF. The DNA for the CDR3 is TGTGCCTGGAGCGCCCCGGGACAGGGATACCCAGGGCAGTTCTTC. The chain joins TRBV30 to TRBJ2-1, with TRBD1 matching 9 bases. Germline CDR1 GTSNPN, CDR2 SVGIG (reference sequence). The CDR3 is 15 amino acids. Unmatched junction bases numbered 15, after V lost 3 bases and J lost 12 bases.

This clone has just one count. Written as DNA, the CDR3 is TGTGCCAGTAGTATAACTCTGCACAATGAGCAGTTCTTC. It codes for CASSITLHNEQFF. The rearrangement links TRBV19 to TRBJ2-1; D is ambiguous. Trimming shortened V by 2 bases and J by 5 bases, and 7 bases separated the two germline ends. The CDR3 sequence is 13 residues long. From germline, CDR1 is LNHDA and CDR2 SQIVND (reference sequence).

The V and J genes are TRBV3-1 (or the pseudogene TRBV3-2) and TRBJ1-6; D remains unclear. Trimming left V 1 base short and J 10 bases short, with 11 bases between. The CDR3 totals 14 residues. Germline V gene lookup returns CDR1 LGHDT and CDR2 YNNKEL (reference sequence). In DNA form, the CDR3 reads TGTGCCAGCAGCCAAGTCGGAGGGCGATCACCCCTCCACTTT. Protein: CASSQVGGRSPLHF.

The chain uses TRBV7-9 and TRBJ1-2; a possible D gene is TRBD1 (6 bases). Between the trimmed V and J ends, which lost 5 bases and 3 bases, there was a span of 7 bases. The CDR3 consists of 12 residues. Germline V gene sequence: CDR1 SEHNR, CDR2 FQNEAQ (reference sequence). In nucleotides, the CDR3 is TGTGCCAGCAGCACAGGGCACTATGGCTACACCTTC. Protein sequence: CASSTGHYGYTF.

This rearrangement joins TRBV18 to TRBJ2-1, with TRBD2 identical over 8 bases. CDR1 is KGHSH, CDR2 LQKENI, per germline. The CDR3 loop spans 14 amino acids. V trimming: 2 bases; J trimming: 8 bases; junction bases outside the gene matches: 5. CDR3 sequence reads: CASSPGTGRDEQFF. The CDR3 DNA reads TGTGCCAGCTCACCAGGGACCGGGAGGGATGAGCAGTTCTTC.

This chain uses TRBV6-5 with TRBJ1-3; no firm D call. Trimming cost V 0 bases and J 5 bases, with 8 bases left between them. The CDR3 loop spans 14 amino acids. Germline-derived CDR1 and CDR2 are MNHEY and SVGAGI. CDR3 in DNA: TGTGCCAGCAGTTACTCTGTTCGAAGAAACACCATATATTTT. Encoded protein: CASSYSVRRNTIYF.

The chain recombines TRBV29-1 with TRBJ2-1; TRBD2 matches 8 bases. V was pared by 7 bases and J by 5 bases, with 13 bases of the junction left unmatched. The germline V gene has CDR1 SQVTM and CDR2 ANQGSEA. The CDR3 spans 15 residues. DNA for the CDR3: TGCAGCGCCGGCCCGATTAGCGGGATAGACAATGAGCAGTTCTTC. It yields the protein CSAGPISGIDNEQFF.

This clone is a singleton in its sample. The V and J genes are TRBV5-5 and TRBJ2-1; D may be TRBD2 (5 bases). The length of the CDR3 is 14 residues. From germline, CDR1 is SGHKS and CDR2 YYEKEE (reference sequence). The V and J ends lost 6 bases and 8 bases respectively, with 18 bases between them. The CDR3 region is CASNLGSSWDEQFF. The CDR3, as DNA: TGTGCCAGCAACCTAGGGTCTAGCTGGGATGAGCAGTTCTTC.

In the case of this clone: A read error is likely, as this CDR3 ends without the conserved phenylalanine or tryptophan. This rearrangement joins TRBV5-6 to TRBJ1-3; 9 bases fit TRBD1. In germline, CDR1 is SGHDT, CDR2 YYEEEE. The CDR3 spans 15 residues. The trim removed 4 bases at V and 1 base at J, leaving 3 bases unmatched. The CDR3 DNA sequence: TGTGCCAGCAGCATGGACAGGGGTTCTGGAAACACCATATATCTT. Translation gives CASSMDRGSGNTIYL.

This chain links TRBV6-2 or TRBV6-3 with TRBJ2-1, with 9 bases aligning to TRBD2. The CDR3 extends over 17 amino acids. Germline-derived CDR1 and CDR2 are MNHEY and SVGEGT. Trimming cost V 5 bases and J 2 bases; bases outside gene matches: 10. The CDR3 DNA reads TGTGCCAGCAGTCCGGCCCGAAGCGGGAGGCCCTACAATGAGCAGTTCTTC. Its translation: CASSPARSGRPYNEQFF.

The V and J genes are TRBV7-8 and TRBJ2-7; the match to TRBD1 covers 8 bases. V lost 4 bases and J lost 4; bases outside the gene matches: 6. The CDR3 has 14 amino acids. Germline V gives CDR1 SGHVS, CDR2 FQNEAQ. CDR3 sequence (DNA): TGTGCCAGCAGCTACGGACAGGGCCGATACGAGCAGTACTTC. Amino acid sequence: CASSYGQGRYEQYF.